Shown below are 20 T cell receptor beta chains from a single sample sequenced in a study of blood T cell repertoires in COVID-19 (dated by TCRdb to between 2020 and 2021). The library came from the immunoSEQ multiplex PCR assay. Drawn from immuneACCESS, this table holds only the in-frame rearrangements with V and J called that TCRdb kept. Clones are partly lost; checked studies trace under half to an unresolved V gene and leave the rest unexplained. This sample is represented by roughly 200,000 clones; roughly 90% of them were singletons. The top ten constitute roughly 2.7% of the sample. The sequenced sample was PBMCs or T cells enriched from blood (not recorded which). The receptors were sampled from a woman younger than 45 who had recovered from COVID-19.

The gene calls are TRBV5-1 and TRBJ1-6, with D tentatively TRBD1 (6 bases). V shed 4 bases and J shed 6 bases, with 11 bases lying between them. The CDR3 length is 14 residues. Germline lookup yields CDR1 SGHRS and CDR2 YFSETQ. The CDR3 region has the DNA TGCGCCAGCAGCGGGGGAGGGGGTAATTCACCCCTCCACTTT. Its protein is CASSGGGGNSPLHF.

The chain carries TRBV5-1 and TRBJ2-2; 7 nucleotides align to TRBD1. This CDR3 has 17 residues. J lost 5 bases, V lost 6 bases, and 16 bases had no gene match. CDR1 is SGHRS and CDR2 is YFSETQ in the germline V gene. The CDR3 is CASNHPARGLRTGELFF. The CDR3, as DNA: TGCGCCAGCAATCACCCCGCGAGGGGGCTGCGTACCGGGGAGCTGTTTTTT.

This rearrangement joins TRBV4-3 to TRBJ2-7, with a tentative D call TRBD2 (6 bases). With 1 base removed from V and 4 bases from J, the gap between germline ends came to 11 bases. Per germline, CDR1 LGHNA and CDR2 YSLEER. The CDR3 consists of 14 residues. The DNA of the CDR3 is TGCGCCAGCAGCCAAGGACTAGTCAGATACGAGCAGTACTTC. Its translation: CASSQGLVRYEQYF.

The CDR3 is CASSFQVTTEAFF. The DNA for the CDR3 is TGTGCCAGCAGCTTTCAGGTAACCACTGAAGCTTTCTTT. The chain uses TRBV11-2 and TRBJ1-1; D remains ambiguous. The CDR3 is made up of 13 amino acids. V was cut by 3 bases and J by 4 bases, with 9 bases left in between. Germline CDR1 SGHAT, CDR2 FQNNGV.

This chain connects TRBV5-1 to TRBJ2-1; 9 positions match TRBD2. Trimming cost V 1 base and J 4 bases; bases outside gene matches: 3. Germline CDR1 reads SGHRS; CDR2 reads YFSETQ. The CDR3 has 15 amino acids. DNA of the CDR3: TGCGCCAGCAGCTTGCTAGCGGGGCCATACAATGAGCAGTTCTTC. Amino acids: CASSLLAGPYNEQFF.

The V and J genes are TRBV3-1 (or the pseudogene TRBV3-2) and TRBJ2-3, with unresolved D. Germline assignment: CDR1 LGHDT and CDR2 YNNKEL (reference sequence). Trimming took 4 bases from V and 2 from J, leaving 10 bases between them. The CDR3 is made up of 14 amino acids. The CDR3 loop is CASSPFRATDTQYF. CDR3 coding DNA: TGTGCCAGCAGCCCGTTTAGAGCCACAGATACGCAGTATTTT.

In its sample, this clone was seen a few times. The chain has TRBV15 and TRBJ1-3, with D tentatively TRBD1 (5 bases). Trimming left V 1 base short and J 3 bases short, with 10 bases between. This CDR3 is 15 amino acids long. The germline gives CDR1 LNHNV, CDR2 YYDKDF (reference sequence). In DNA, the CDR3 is TGTGCCACCAGCAGAGGACAGATACTTGGAAACACCATATATTTT. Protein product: CATSRGQILGNTIYF.

The CDR3: CASSSTGGGTGELFF. The CDR3 DNA reads as TGTGCCAGCAGCTCTACAGGGGGAGGCACCGGGGAGCTGTTTTTT. V and J are TRBV7-8 and TRBJ2-2; 8 bases are shared with TRBD1. The J segment lost 4 bases and the V segment lost 4 bases, leaving 5 bases of the junction unmatched. The CDR3 consists of 15 residues. CDR1 and CDR2 from the germline V gene are SGHVS and FQNEAQ.

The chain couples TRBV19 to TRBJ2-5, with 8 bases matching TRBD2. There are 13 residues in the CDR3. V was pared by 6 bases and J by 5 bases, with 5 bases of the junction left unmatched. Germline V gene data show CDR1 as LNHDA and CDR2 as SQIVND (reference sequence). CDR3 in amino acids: CASRNTGGETQYF. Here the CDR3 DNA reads TGTGCCAGTAGAAACACGGGAGGGGAGACCCAGTACTTC.

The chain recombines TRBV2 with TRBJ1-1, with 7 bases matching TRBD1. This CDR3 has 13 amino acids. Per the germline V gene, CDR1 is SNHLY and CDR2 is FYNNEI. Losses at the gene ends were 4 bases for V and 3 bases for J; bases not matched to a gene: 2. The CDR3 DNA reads TGTGCCAGCAGTGGACAGGGCCACACTGAAGCTTTCTTT. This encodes CASSGQGHTEAFF.

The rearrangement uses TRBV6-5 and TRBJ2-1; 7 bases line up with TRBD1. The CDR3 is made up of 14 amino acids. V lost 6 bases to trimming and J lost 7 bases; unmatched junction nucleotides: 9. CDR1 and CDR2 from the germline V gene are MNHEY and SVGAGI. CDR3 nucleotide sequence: TGTGCCAGCAGACCGACAGGGTTCGCTAATGAGCAGTTCTTC. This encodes CASRPTGFANEQFF.

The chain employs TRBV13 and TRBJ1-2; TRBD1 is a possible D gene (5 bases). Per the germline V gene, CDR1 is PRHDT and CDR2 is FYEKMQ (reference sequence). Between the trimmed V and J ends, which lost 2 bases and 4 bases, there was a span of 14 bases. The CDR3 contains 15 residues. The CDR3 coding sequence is TGTGCCAGCAGCTTAAAGGCAGGGCCGGGCTATGGCTACACCTTC. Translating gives CASSLKAGPGYGYTF. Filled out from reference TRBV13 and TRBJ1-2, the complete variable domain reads AAGVIQSPRHLIKEKRETATLKCYPIPRHDTVYWYQQGPGQDPQFLISFYEKMQSDKGSIPDRFSAQQFSDYHSELNMSSLELGDSALYFCASSLKAGPGYGYTFGSGTRLTVV.

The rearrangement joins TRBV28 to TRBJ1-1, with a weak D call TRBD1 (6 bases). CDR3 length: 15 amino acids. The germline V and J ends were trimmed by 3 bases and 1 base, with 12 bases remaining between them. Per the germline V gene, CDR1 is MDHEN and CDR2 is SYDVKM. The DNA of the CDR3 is TGTGCCAGCAGTTTCCTCGCAGGGGCGAACACTGAAGCTTTCTTT. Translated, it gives CASSFLAGANTEAFF.

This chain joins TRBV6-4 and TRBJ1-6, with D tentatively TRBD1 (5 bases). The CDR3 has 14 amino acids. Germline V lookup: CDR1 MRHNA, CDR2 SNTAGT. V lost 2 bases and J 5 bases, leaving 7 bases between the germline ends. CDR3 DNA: TGTGCCAGCAGTGACGGGGCGGATAATTCACCCCTCCACTTT. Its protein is CASSDGADNSPLHF.

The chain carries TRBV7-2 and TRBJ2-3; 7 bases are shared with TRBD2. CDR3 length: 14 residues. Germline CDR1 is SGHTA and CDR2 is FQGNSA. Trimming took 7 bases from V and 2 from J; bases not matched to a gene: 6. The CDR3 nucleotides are TGTGCCAGCACCTGGAGCGGGGTCACAGATACGCAGTATTTT. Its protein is CASTWSGVTDTQYF.

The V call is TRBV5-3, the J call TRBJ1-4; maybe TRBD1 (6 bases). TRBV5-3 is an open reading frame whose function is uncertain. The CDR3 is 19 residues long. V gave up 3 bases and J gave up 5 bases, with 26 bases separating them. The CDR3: CARSSQGFRTLSRNEKLFF. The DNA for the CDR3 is TGTGCCAGAAGCTCGCAGGGGTTCCGGACACTCTCCCGGAATGAAAAACTGTTTTTT.

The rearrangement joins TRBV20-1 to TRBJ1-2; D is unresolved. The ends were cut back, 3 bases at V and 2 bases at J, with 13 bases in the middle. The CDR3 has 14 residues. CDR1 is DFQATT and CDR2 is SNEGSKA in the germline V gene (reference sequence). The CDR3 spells CSASARPPNYGYTF. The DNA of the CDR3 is TGCAGTGCTAGTGCTAGGCCCCCCAACTATGGCTACACCTTC.

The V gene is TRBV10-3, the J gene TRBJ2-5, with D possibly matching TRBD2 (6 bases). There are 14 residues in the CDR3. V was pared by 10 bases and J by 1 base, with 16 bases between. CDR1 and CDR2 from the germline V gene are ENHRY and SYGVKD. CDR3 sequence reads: CATSPAGGQETQYF. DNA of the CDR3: TGTGCCACCTCCCCAGCGGGCGGCCAAGAGACCCAGTACTTC.

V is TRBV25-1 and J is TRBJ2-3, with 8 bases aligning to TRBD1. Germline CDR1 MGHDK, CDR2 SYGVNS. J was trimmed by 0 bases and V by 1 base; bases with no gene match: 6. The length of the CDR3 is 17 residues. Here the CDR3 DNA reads TGTGCCAGCAGTGAATTACGACAGGGGATTAGCACAGATACGCAGTATTTT. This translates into CASSELRQGISTDTQYF.

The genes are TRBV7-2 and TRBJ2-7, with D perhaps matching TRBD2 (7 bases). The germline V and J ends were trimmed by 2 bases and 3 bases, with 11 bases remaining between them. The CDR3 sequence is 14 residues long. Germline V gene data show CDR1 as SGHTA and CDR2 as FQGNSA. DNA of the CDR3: TGTGCCAGCAGCTTAAAAAGGGGGGGCTACGAGCAGTACTTC. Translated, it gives CASSLKRGGYEQYF.